This TCR beta chain was documented in a study of control samples from healthy donors and cancer patients. The CDR3 loop spans 15 amino acids. V shed 5 bases, J shed 9 bases, and the junction held 10 bases outside the gene matches. The germline gives CDR1 MNHEY, CDR2 SVGAGI. Data came from immunoSEQ multiplex PCR; TCRdb stores just in-frame clones and leaves some out. This sample has 98,000 or so clones, with 70% to 80% found just once. The TCR sequence derives from a woman in her 30s in good health. The genes are TRBV6-5 and TRBJ2-5, with 12 bases that match TRBD2. Sequenced: blood. CDR3 nucleotides: TGTGCCAGCAGTACCCTAGCGGGGGGGCGCGGGCCCCAGTACTTC. Its translation is CASSTLAGGRGPQYF.